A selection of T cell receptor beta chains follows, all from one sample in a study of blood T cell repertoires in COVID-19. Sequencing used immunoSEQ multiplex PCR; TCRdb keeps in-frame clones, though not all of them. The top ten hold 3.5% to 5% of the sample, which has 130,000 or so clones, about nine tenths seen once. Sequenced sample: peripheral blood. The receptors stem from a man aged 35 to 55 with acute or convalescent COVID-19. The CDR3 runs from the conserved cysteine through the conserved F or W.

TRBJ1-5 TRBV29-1 CSVATGGASNQPQHF
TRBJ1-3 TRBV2 CASYSGNTIYF
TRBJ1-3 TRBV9 CASSVDSGSRTIYF
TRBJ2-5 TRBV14 CASSRGVYQETQYF
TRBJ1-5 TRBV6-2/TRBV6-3 CASSQTPGFGNQPQHF
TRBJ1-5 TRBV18 CASSPSGGGVSNQPQHF
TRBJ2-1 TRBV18 CASSPGTGDNEQFF
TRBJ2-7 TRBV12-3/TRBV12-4 CASSFTAYEQYF
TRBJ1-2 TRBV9 CASSVSQGDHGYTF
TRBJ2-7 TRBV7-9 CASTPIGPTGSTYEQYF
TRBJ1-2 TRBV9 CASSPNRAGQGTYGYTF
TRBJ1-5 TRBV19 CASSTTVPQPQHF
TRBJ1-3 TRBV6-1 CASSEAGPTSGNTIYF
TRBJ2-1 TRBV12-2 CASPLRGNEQFF
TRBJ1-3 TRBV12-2 CASRLALTALDTIYF
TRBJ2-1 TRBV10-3 CAISASGETYNEQFF
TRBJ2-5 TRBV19 CASSIVSSGTQETQYF
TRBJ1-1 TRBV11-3 CASSLAMNTEAFF
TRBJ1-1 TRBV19 CASSGEGSVKAFF
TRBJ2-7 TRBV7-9 CASSFRDRGRHEQYF
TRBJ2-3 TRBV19 CASMGRGLGTDTQYF
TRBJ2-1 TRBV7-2 CASSLGRTSNEQFF
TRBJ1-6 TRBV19 CASSISNGQGGSPLHF
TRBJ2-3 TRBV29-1 CSVDLRSARSSTDTQYF
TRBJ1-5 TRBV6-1 CASSGIGGAHRSNQPQHF
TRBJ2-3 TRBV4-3 CASSQGTSLTDTQYF